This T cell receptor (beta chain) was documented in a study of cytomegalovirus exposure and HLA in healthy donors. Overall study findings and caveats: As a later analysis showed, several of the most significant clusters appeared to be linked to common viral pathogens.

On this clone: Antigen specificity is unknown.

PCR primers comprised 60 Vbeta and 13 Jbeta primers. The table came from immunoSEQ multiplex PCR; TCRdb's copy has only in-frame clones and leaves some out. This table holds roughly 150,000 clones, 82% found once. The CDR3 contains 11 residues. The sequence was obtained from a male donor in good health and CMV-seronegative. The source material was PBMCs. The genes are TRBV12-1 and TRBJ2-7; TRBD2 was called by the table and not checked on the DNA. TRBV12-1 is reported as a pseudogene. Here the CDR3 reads CASSFSHWQYF. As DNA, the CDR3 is TGTGCCAGCAGCTTCTCTCACTGGCAGTACTTC.